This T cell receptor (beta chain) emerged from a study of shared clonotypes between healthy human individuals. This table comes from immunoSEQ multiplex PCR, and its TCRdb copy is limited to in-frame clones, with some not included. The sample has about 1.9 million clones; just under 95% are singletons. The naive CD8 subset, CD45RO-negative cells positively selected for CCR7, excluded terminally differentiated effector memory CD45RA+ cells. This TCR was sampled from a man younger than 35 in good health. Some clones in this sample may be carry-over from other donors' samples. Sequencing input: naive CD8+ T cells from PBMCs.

The CDR3 DNA follows: TGTGCCAGCAGCCAAGTTAAAGTCCCCACCTACGAGCAGTACTTC. It is translated as CASSQVKVPTYEQYF. The chain links TRBV4-2 to TRBJ2-7, with no clear D. This CDR3 has 15 amino acids. Germline values: CDR1 LGHNA, CDR2 YNFKEQ. V was cut by 1 base and J by 2 bases, with 12 bases left in between.